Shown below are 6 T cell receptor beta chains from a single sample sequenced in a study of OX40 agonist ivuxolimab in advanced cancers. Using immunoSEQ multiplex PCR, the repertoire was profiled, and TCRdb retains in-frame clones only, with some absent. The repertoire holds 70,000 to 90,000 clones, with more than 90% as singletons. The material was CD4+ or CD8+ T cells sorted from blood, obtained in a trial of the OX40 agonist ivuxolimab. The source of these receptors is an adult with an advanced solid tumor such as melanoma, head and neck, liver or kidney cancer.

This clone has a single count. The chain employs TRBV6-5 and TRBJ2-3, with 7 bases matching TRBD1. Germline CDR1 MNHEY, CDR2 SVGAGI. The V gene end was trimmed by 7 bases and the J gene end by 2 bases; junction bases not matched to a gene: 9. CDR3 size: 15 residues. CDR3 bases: TGTGCCAGCACACGTGGACAGGCCTCCACAGATACGCAGTATTTT. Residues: CASTRGQASTDTQYF.

CDR3 amino acids: CASSLAGLEGEKLFF. Written as DNA, the CDR3 is TGTGCCAGCAGCTTGGCGGGATTAGAGGGTGAAAAACTGTTTTTT. This chain joins TRBV5-5 and TRBJ1-4; no clear D gene. CDR1 SGHKS and CDR2 YYEKEE come from the germline V gene (reference sequence). Trimming removed 0 bases from V and 7 bases from J, with 13 bases in between. This CDR3 is built from 15 residues.

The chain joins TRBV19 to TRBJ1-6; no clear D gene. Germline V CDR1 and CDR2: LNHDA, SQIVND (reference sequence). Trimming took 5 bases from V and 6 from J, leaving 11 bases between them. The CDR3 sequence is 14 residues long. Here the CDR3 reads CASSPRELNSPLHF. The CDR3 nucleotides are TGTGCCAGTAGTCCTCGGGAGCTTAATTCACCCCTCCACTTT.

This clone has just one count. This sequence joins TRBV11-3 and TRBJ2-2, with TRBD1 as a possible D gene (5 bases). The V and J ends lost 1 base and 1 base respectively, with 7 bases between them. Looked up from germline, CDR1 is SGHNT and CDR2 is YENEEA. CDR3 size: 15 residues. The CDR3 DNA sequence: TGTGCCAGCAGCTTAGCAGGACAGAACACCGGGGAGCTGTTTTTT. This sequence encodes CASSLAGQNTGELFF.

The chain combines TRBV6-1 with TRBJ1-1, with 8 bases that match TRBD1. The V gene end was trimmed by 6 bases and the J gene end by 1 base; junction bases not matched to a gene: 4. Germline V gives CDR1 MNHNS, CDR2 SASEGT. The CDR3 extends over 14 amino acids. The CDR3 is CASREQGGNTEAFF. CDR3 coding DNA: TGTGCCAGCAGGGAACAGGGGGGGAACACTGAAGCTTTCTTT.

CDR3 sequence (DNA): TGTGCCAGTAGTCGGGGACTAGCGGGAGGGCCGGAGACCCAGTACTTC. This encodes CASSRGLAGGPETQYF. This chain joins TRBV19 and TRBJ2-5, with 16 nucleotides matching TRBD2. V trimming: 5 bases; J trimming: 5 bases; junction bases outside the gene matches: 5. The CDR3 consists of 16 residues. CDR1 is LNHDA and CDR2 is SQIVND in the germline V gene (reference sequence).